This is a list of T cell receptor beta chains from one sample in a study of cytomegalovirus exposure and HLA in healthy donors. Sequencing was performed with immunoSEQ multiplex PCR; in TCRdb, only in-frame clones are kept and a portion is missing. The sample yields about 85,000 clones, nearly 80% seen once. The sequencing sample was made of PBMCs. These receptors originate from a woman between 45 and 65 years old in good health and CMV-seropositive. The CDR3 runs from the conserved cysteine through the conserved F or W. Fields, in order: J gene, D gene, clone size, V gene, CDR3 DNA, CDR3 protein. D genes are given only for firm matches. Size tells how often a clone was seen (once, few, many) or the class of an expanded clone, and some rows leave it out.

>TRBJ1-6|.|.|TRBV7-9
TGTGCCAGCAGCCCTCGAACACAGGATTCACCCCTCCACTTT
CASSPRTQDSPLHF
>TRBJ1-2|.|few|TRBV19
TGTGCCAGTAGTATGGGCCCGGGGAGGGCTAACTATGGCTACACCTTC
CASSMGPGRANYGYTF
>TRBJ2-1|TRBD2|.|TRBV6-5
TGTGCCAGCAGCACCGGTAGCGGGAGCGGTGAGCAGTTCTTC
CASSTGSGSGEQFF
>TRBJ2-7|TRBD1|.|TRBV15
TGTGCCACCAGCCCCCGACAGGGGATATCCTACGAGCAGTACTTC
CATSPRQGISYEQYF
>TRBJ1-6|.|once|TRBV2
TGTGCCAGCACCCTGAGGGCCGGCTATAATTCACCCCTCCACTTT
CASTLRAGYNSPLHF
>TRBJ2-2|TRBD2|few|TRBV5-1
TGCGCCAGCAGCTTGGGTCTAGCGGGAGGTACCGGGGAGCTGTTTTTT
CASSLGLAGGTGELFF
>TRBJ1-5|.|.|TRBV6-6
TGTGCCAGCAGTTCACGCTGGGCCGATAGCAATCAGCCCCAGCATTTT
CASSSRWADSNQPQHF
>TRBJ1-1|.|.|TRBV27
TGTGCCAGCAGTTTATCGGGGCTGGGTAAGGGGAAAGCTTTCTTT
CASSLSGLGKGKAFF
>TRBJ2-3|.|.|TRBV10-2
TGCGCCAGCAGCGGGGGAACCACAGATACGCAGTATTTT
CASSGGTTDTQYF
>TRBJ1-2|.|.|TRBV7-8
TGTGCCAGCAGCTTATACGGAGATTATAACTATGGCTACACCTTC
CASSLYGDYNYGYTF
>TRBJ1-4|TRBD1|.|TRBV5-1
TGCGCCAGCAGCGGCCGGGACAGGGGCGGCGAAAAACTGTTTTTT
CASSGRDRGGEKLFF
>TRBJ1-5|.|.|TRBV30
TGTGCCTGGAGTGGGCAGGGCGATCAGCCCCAGCATTTT
CAWSGQGDQPQHF
>TRBJ1-1|TRBD1|few|TRBV29-1
TGCAGCGGGCACAGGGGTAAGAACACTGAAGCTTTCTTT
CSGHRGKNTEAFF
>TRBJ1-2|TRBD1|.|TRBV30
TGTGCCTGGGGTGGAGGGGGCCGGGGCTACACCTTC
CAWGGGGRGYTF
>TRBJ1-1|.|few|TRBV1
TGCACCAGCAGCCAAGGGGGATTTGAGGGAGACACTGAAGCTTTCTTT
CTSSQGGFEGDTEAFF
>TRBJ1-2|.|.|TRBV5-1
TGCGCCAGCAGCTCCGGGGGGCCCAACTATGGCTACACCTTC
CASSSGGPNYGYTF
>TRBJ2-7|TRBD1|few|TRBV11-2
TGTGCCAGCAGCTTACGCTGGACAGGGAATTACGAGCAGTACTTC
CASSLRWTGNYEQYF
>TRBJ1-2|TRBD1|.|TRBV5-6
TGTGCCAGCAGCTCGGGACAGGGAACGGTTGGCTACACCTTC
CASSSGQGTVGYTF